Included here is one T cell receptor beta chain sequence, with context. The antigen it binds to is not known. No much larger clonotype is one base removed from it; base qualities were not supplied. CDR1 is given as MGHRA and CDR2 as YSYEKL, both from the germline V gene. The CDR3 measures 16 amino acids from cysteine to phenylalanine. Left in the record is the CDR3 DNA by itself, 48 bases read in frame from the first base. The junction carries 14 bases between V and J, which are trimmed by 3 bases and 0 bases respectively. This entry is derived from a study of blood T cell repertoires in COVID-19 (dated by TCRdb to about 2020). Regarding the complete study: The collaborator samples originated in the United States, Italy and Spain and spanned the acute and convalescent phases of COVID-19. A de-identified subject ID, COVID-19 status, age in years and sex were almost always included in the sample metadata. Deeply sampled blood TCRbeta repertoires from subjects exposed to, actively infected with, or recovered from COVID-19 were included in the dataset. The repertoires were made available in a free public database intended to serve as a resource for research on the immune response to SARS-CoV-2. The material from the prospective study consisted of cDNA or gDNA derived from T cells, B-cell-depleted T cells, or PBMCs. Where available, HLA class I and class II types were taken from metadata supplied by the sample provider and were not determined by assay-based typing. The samples were drawn from the first 160 participants of the ongoing ImmuneRACE study and from 1,254 subjects provided by 6 global collaborators. Results the study describes overall, beyond this receptor: The amount of clinical and demographic metadata varied by source and participant and was provided uncurated.

TCRbeta CDR3 regions were amplified from genomic DNA by means of the immunoSEQ Assay, a bias-controlled multiplex PCR. The authors' analysis ran thus. The number of nucleated cells in each sample was estimated by amplification of reference gene primers within the assay. Sequence reads were collapsed and filtered to measure the absolute abundance of every unique TCRbeta CDR3 rearrangement. For each sample, productive Simpson clonality was calculated as the square root of Simpson's diversity index across productive rearrangements. The source is immuneACCESS, and TCRdb retained only in-frame sequences with V and J called. Part of the clones is not carried over; for the studies checked, unresolved V genes explain less than half of this, and the remainder is unexplained. The D gene and trimming were derived from the DNA, and the V and J assignments and clone size from that table. The sample records roughly 200,000 clones, 89% of which are singletons. Clones ranked in the top ten supply almost 4% of the sample.

Participants in the prospective study were enrolled through a virtual design, were aged roughly 18 to 100 years, and lived in approximately 25 United States geographic areas. To assign participants to cohorts, the prospective study relied on clinical history that participants themselves reported in a screening survey and a study questionnaire. In the prospective study, whole blood, serum and a nasopharyngeal or oropharyngeal swab were collected from each participant by mobile phlebotomists. Over an approximately 2-month period, participants in the prospective study had the option of providing additional blood draws and questionnaires. Blood samples from the prospective study were shipped frozen or at room temperature prior to DNA extraction.

The chain uses TRBV4-1 and TRBJ1-2, with TRBD1 as a weak D call on 6 bases. Sequenced input: PBMCs or T cells enriched from blood (not recorded which). The sequence came from a woman in her twenties or thirties with acute COVID-19. The nucleotide sequence reads TGCGCCAGCAGCCAGGAATCGAGGACAGCTAACTATGGCTACACCTTC. Translated, it gives CASSQESRTANYGYTF.